These 5 T cell receptor beta chains originate from one sample sequenced in a study of T-cell reconstitution after alpha-beta-depleted transplantation in children. The TCRbeta library incorporated unique molecular identifiers. MiXCR was run by TCRdb on the PCR reads, yielding one entry per CDR3 protein. Among over 150,000 distinct CDR3 sequences, roughly 6.6% were seen once, and the ten largest hold more than 5.5%. The material sequenced was PBMCs, taken before TCRalphabeta/CD19-depleted stem cell transplant. The receptor set was obtained from a boy aged 2-15 years with acute lymphoblastic leukemia, due to receive a stem cell transplant.

This clonotype has only a few counts. The genes are TRBV11-2 and TRBJ2-1, with 10 bases matching TRBD2. Germline loops: CDR1 SGHAT, CDR2 FQNNGV. Trimming cost V 2 bases and J 8 bases; bases outside gene matches: 6. The CDR3 has 15 residues. CDR3 sequence: CASSLSGGAGHEQFF. The CDR3, as DNA: TGTGCCAGCAGCTTAAGCGGGGGGGCAGGGCATGAGCAGTTCTTC.

This clonotype was detected many times. The chain carries TRBV5-1 and TRBJ2-6; D not certain. The CDR3 totals 16 residues. Trimming took 5 bases from V and 0 from J, leaving 12 bases between them. Looked up from germline, CDR1 is SGHRS and CDR2 is YFSETQ. The CDR3, as DNA: TGCGCCAGCAGTTGGGGAAAGAGCTCTGGGGCCAACGTCCTGACTTTC. Its protein is CASSWGKSSGANVLTF.

In this sample, this clonotype turned up many times. The chain combines TRBV9 with TRBJ2-7, with a weak D call TRBD2 (6 bases). V lost 4 bases and J lost 3, with 11 bases in between. CDR3 length: 13 residues. The V gene's germline CDR1 is SGDLS and CDR2 YYNGEE. The CDR3 region is CASSLLGGYEQYF. The CDR3 DNA reads TGTGCCAGCAGCCTTCTCGGGGGCTACGAGCAGTACTTC.

This clonotype was found a few times. The chain has TRBV20-1 and TRBJ2-1; 13 bases map to TRBD2. Germline V gene data show CDR1 as DFQATT and CDR2 as SNEGSKA (reference sequence). The CDR3 spans 15 residues. Trimming removed 4 bases from V and 9 bases from J; junction bases left unmatched: 9. In nucleotides, the CDR3 is TGCAGTGCTAAGGGACTAGCGGGGACAGGTAGTGAGCAGTTCTTC. Its translation: CSAKGLAGTGSEQFF.

This clonotype has at least ten counts. Written as DNA, the CDR3 is TGTGCCAGCAGCAAGCGGGGGGGCGAGGGAACGCAGTATTTT. It encodes CASSKRGGEGTQYF. The chain recombines TRBV7-2 with TRBJ2-3; 10 bases are shared with TRBD2. Unmatched junction bases numbered 8, after V lost 5 bases and J lost 9 bases. In germline, CDR1 is SGHTA, CDR2 FQGNSA. CDR3 length: 14 residues.